The 13 T cell receptor beta chains below all came from one sample that was sequenced in a study of cytomegalovirus exposure and HLA in healthy donors. Amplification used 60 Vbeta primers and 13 Jbeta primers. Repertoires were generated with immunoSEQ multiplex PCR, while TCRdb's copy carries only in-frame clones and drops some. The data contain around 130,000 clones, about 85% of them seen just once; the ten biggest clones take up about 7%. Specimen: PBMCs. The origin of the receptors is a woman aged 25 to 45 in good health and CMV-seropositive.

The gene calls are TRBV29-1 and TRBJ1-1, with D unclear. The CDR3 runs 13 residues. Germline V gene data show CDR1 as SQVTM and CDR2 as ANQGSEA. Trimming took off 6 bases at V and 1 base at J, with 12 bases between the two ends. CDR3 residues: CSVLLAGNTEAFF. CDR3 nucleotides: TGCAGCGTCCTACTGGCGGGGAACACTGAAGCTTTCTTT. Full variable domain (outside the CDR3, taken from reference TRBV29-1 and TRBJ1-1): SAVISQKPSRDICQRGTSLTIQCQVDSQVTMMFWYRQQPGQSLTLIATANQGSEATYESGFVIDKFPISRPNLTFSTLTVSNMSPEDSSIYLCSVLLAGNTEAFFGQGTRLTVV.

In this sample, this clone turned up a few times. The gene calls are TRBV2 and TRBJ2-1, with D perhaps matching TRBD1 (6 bases). The V gene lost 8 bases and the J gene lost 5 bases, with 13 bases spanning the gap. The germline CDR1 and CDR2 sequences are SNHLY and FYNNEI. The CDR3 length is 13 residues. CDR3 loop: CASELPGDNEQFF. The CDR3 DNA follows: TGTGCCAGCGAGCTACCAGGGGACAATGAGCAGTTCTTC.

The chain carries TRBV7-8 and TRBJ2-6; possibly TRBD1 for D (5 bases). Germline V gives CDR1 SGHVS, CDR2 FQNEAQ. The CDR3 runs 15 residues. The V gene lost 3 bases and the J gene lost 0 bases, with 6 bases spanning the gap. CDR3 DNA: TGTGCCAGCAGCTTGACAGTCTCTGGGGCCAACGTCCTGACTTTC. As protein: CASSLTVSGANVLTF.

The rearrangement uses TRBV4-1 and TRBJ2-3, with a weak D call TRBD2 (6 bases). The CDR3 is made up of 18 amino acids. V was clipped by 6 bases and J by 1 base, with 23 bases between them. Per the germline V gene, CDR1 is MGHRA and CDR2 is YSYEKL. This CDR3 is CASRRPWRDERGTDTQYF. In DNA, the CDR3 is TGCGCCAGCAGAAGGCCGTGGCGGGACGAGCGGGGCACAGATACGCAGTATTTT.

The chain joins TRBV9 to TRBJ1-1; a weak D match, TRBD1 (6 bases). This CDR3 contains 16 residues. Germline CDR1 is SGDLS and CDR2 is YYNGEE. Trimming stripped 3 bases from V and 6 bases from J, with 21 bases between. This CDR3 reads CASSDGTIHPGSEAFF. CDR3 bases: TGTGCCAGCAGCGACGGGACAATCCATCCAGGTTCTGAAGCTTTCTTT.

The J gene is TRBJ2-3, the V gene TRBV10-3, with TRBD1 matching over 8 bases. Germline CDR1 reads ENHRY; CDR2 reads SYGVKD. The CDR3 covers 12 residues. V was clipped by 11 bases and J by 4 bases; unmatched bases: 5. CDR3 in amino acids: CAYGQGADTQYF. The CDR3, as DNA: TGTGCCTACGGACAGGGCGCAGATACGCAGTATTTT.

The chain couples TRBV6-6 to TRBJ2-7; 9 bases are shared with TRBD1. The CDR3 is 16 amino acids. Germline V gene lookup returns CDR1 MNHNY and CDR2 SVGAGI (reference sequence). Trimming removed 5 bases from V and 1 base from J; junction bases left unmatched: 9. This chain's CDR3 is CASSPPTGQGSYEQYF. The DNA for the CDR3 is TGTGCCAGCAGTCCTCCAACGGGACAGGGTTCCTACGAGCAGTACTTC.

The rearrangement links TRBV6-1 to TRBJ1-1, with TRBD1 identical over 12 bases. This CDR3 spans 15 amino acids. Germline loops: CDR1 MNHNS, CDR2 SASEGT. After removal of 3 bases from V and 7 bases from J, the junction contained 6 bases not matched to a gene. Here the CDR3 DNA reads TGTGCCAGCAGTGAGAAGGGGACAGGGGGCAATGAAGCTTTCTTT. Encoded protein: CASSEKGTGGNEAFF.

The chain uses TRBV21-1 and TRBJ1-2; the table's D call TRBD1 went unverified against the DNA. TRBV21-1 is a known pseudogene. The CDR3 covers 15 residues. The CDR3 DNA reads TGTGCCAGCAGCAAAGGACAGAAGGGGTATCAGGGCTACACCTTC. Translation: CASSKGQKGYQGYTF.

The V gene is TRBV27, the J gene TRBJ1-2; 9 positions match TRBD1. This CDR3 has 17 amino acids. V was pared by 6 bases and J by 2 bases, with 13 bases of the junction left unmatched. Germline assignment: CDR1 MNHEY and CDR2 SMNVEV (reference sequence). This CDR3 reads CASRTPSGQGGNYGYTF. The DNA of the CDR3 is TGTGCCAGCAGGACACCTTCGGGACAGGGTGGCAACTATGGCTACACCTTC.

The genes are TRBV28 and TRBJ1-5; D is uncertain. Trimming removed 1 base at V and 6 bases at J, with 4 bases between. Germline V gives CDR1 MDHEN, CDR2 SYDVKM. The CDR3 spans 12 residues. CDR3 in DNA: TGTGCCAGCAGTTTATTGCGTCAGCCCCAGCATTTT. Translation: CASSLLRQPQHF.

The V call is TRBV21-1, the J call TRBJ2-1; the DNA was not used to check the table's D call, TRBD2. TRBV21-1 is designated a pseudogene. This CDR3 is built from 16 residues. The CDR3 sequence: CASSKTRHYSYNEQFF. The CDR3 DNA sequence: TGTGCCAGCAGCAAGACGCGCCACTACTCCTACAATGAGCAGTTCTTC.

The gene calls are TRBV28 and TRBJ1-5, with 7 bases fitting TRBD1. With V trimmed by 3 bases and J by 7 bases, 9 bases remained unmatched. The CDR3 has 15 amino acids. CDR1 is MDHEN and CDR2 is SYDVKM in the germline V gene. The CDR3 DNA follows: TGTGCCAGCAGTTTTTCGACAGGGCAGCGACAGCCCCAGCATTTT. It specifies CASSFSTGQRQPQHF.